Shown below are 8 T cell receptor beta chains from a single sample sequenced in a study of blood T cell repertoires in COVID-19. Method: immunoSEQ multiplex PCR; TCRdb's copy keeps in-frame clones and lacks some. The sample holds about 220,000 clones, 65% to 85% seen once. Sequencing used peripheral blood. These receptors were obtained from a woman aged 55-70 years with acute or convalescent COVID-19.

The chain employs TRBV2 and TRBJ2-2; 9 nucleotides align to TRBD2. The germline CDR1 and CDR2 sequences are SNHLY and FYNNEI. V trimming: 7 bases; J trimming: 0 bases; junction bases outside the gene matches: 9. The CDR3 length is 17 residues. CDR3 protein: CASTRGAGGANTGELFF. The CDR3 nucleotides are TGTGCCAGCACGCGGGGAGCGGGGGGCGCGAACACCGGGGAGCTGTTTTTT.

The CDR3, as DNA: TGTGCCAGCAGTGAAGACCGGGACAGGACTTCCTACGAGCAGTACTTC. Its translation: CASSEDRDRTSYEQYF. The chain combines TRBV2 with TRBJ2-7; 8 positions match TRBD1. From germline, CDR1 is SNHLY and CDR2 FYNNEI. After removal of 1 base from V and 1 base from J, the junction contained 6 bases not matched to a gene. The CDR3 is made up of 16 amino acids. The whole variable domain, remainder taken from reference TRBV2 and TRBJ2-7, is EPEVTQTPSHQVTQMGQEVILRCVPISNHLYFYWYRQILGQKVEFLVSFYNNEISEKSEIFDDQFSVERPDGSNFTLKIRSTKLEDSAMYFCASSEDRDRTSYEQYFGPGTRLTVT.

The rearrangement joins TRBV28 to TRBJ2-3, with a tentative D call TRBD2 (5 bases). CDR1 and CDR2 (germline): MDHEN, SYDVKM. This CDR3 is built from 13 residues. V was cut by 4 bases and J by 2 bases, with 7 bases left in between. CDR3 bases: TGTGCCAGCAGTTCCGGGAACACAGATACGCAGTATTTT. Its translation is CASSSGNTDTQYF. Full variable domain (outside the CDR3, taken from reference TRBV28 and TRBJ2-3): DVKVTQSSRYLVKRTGEKVFLECVQDMDHENMFWYRQDPGLGLRLIYFSYDVKMKEKGDIPEGYSVSREKKERFSLILESASTNQTSMYLCASSSGNTDTQYFGPGTRLTVL.

The chain employs TRBV5-6 and TRBJ2-6, with 8 positions matching TRBD2. This CDR3 is 18 amino acids long. V shed 4 bases and J 4 bases; nucleotides not matched to a gene: 13. From germline, CDR1 is SGHDT and CDR2 YYEEEE. This CDR3 reads CASSRTSGLGVGANVLTF. The CDR3 DNA is TGTGCCAGCAGCCGTACTAGCGGCTTGGGGGTCGGGGCCAACGTCCTGACTTTC. The complete variable domain, with remaining parts taken from reference TRBV5-6 and TRBJ2-6, reads DAGVTQSPTHLIKTRGQQVTLRCSPKSGHDTVSWYQQALGQGPQFIFQYYEEEERQRGNFPDRFSGHQFPNYSSELNVNALLLGDSALYLCASSRTSGLGVGANVLTFGAGSRLTVL.

The chain carries TRBV5-4 and TRBJ2-3; 8 bases are shared with TRBD2. Germline loops: CDR1 SGHNT, CDR2 YYREEE (reference sequence). The length of the CDR3 is 14 residues. V lost 7 bases and J lost 5; bases outside the gene matches: 9. CDR3 in DNA: TGTGCCAGCTTCAGCGGGGGCGGGGGAGATACGCAGTATTTT. This codes for CASFSGGGGDTQYF.

This clone was counted a single time. The V and J genes are TRBV7-9 and TRBJ2-2, with TRBD1 matching 7 bases. The CDR3 loop spans 16 amino acids. J was trimmed by 3 bases and V by 5 bases; bases with no gene match: 9. Germline V gene sequence: CDR1 SEHNR, CDR2 FQNEAQ (reference sequence). The CDR3 DNA reads TGTGCCAGCAGCCCCCCACAGGGGTTCGACACCGGGGAGCTGTTTTTT. It translates to CASSPPQGFDTGELFF.

The chain joins TRBV5-3 to TRBJ2-7; tentatively, D is TRBD2 (6 bases). TRBV5-3 belongs to the ORF category, with a function that is uncertain. The CDR3 spans 13 residues. Trimming took 9 bases from V and 5 from J, leaving 18 bases between them. The CDR3 region is CATKPGGFHEQYF. The CDR3, as DNA: TGTGCCACGAAGCCCGGAGGGTTTCACGAGCAGTACTTC.

The V call is TRBV4-1, the J call TRBJ2-1; 8 bases align to TRBD2. Germline lookup yields CDR1 MGHRA and CDR2 YSYEKL. The V gene end was trimmed by 0 bases and the J gene end by 5 bases; junction bases not matched to a gene: 6. This CDR3 comprises 16 residues. The CDR3 DNA reads TGCGCCAGCAGCCAAGATAGGGGCGGGGGGCACAATGAGCAGTTCTTC. Protein sequence: CASSQDRGGGHNEQFF.